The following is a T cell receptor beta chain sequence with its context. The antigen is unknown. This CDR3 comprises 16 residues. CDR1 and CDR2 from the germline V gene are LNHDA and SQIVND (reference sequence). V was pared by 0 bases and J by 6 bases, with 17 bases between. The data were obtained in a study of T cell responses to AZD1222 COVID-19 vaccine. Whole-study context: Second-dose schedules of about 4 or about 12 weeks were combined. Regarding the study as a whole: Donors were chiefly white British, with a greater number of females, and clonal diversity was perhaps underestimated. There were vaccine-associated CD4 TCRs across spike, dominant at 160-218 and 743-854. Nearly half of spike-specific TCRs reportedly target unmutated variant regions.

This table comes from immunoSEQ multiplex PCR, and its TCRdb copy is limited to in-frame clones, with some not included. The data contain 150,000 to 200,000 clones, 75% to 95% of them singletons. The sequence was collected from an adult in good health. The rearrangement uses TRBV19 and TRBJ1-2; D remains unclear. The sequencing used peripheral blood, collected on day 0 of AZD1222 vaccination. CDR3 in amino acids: CASSIEVGRSGDGYTF. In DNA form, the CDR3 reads TGTGCCAGTAGTATAGAAGTGGGCAGGTCGGGTGATGGCTACACCTTC.